This entry lists 20 T cell receptor beta chains sequenced from one sample in a study of CD8 T cells in Susac syndrome. Random hexamers were used to reverse transcribe an amount of roughly 0.45 to 1 ug RNA. TCRdb redid the calling of the immunoSEQ multiplex PCR reads with MiXCR, one entry per CDR3 protein. The table shows approximately 180,000 distinct CDR3 sequences, with 85% to 95% occurring only once. The specimen sequenced was CD4+ T cells from PBMCs. These receptors came from a human donor with Susac syndrome.

The CDR3 region has the DNA TGCAGTGCGCCCCGCGCGGCTAGCGGAAACAATGAGCAGTTCTTC. It translates to CSAPRAASGNNEQFF. The genes are TRBV20-1 and TRBJ2-1; 7 bases align to TRBD2. The CDR3 totals 15 residues. The V gene's germline CDR1 is DFQATT and CDR2 SNEGSKA (reference sequence). J was trimmed by 5 bases and V by 6 bases; bases with no gene match: 13.

The V and J genes are TRBV7-2 and TRBJ2-1, with D possibly being TRBD1 or TRBD2 (7 bases each). The CDR3 consists of 19 residues. From germline, CDR1 is SGHTA and CDR2 FQGNSA. V was cut by 2 bases and J by 1 base, with 21 bases left in between. This CDR3 is CASSLPGGGAGVSYNEQFF. In DNA form, the CDR3 reads TGTGCCAGCAGCTTACCAGGGGGAGGGGCTGGCGTTTCCTACAATGAGCAGTTCTTC.

The V call is TRBV18, the J call TRBJ2-3, with D perhaps matching TRBD2 (5 bases). The germline V and J ends were trimmed by 2 bases and 4 bases, with 19 bases remaining between them. There are 17 residues in the CDR3. Germline values: CDR1 KGHSH, CDR2 LQKENI. Written as DNA, the CDR3 is TGTGCCAGCTCACCATCTGGCGAACTGCGGGCAGCAGATACGCAGTATTTT. Its protein product is CASSPSGELRAADTQYF. Looking up the rest from reference TRBV18 and TRBJ2-3 gives the full variable domain: NAGVMQNPRHLVRRRGQEARLRCSPMKGHSHVYWYRQLPEEGLKFMVYLQKENIIDESGMPKERFSAEFPKEGPSILRIQQVVRGDSAAYFCASSPSGELRAADTQYFGPGTRLTVL.

V usage is TRBV6-1 and J usage is TRBJ2-7, with 12 bases fitting TRBD2. Germline values: CDR1 MNHNS, CDR2 SASEGT. The CDR3 consists of 15 residues. J was trimmed by 6 bases and V by 8 bases; bases with no gene match: 11. CDR3 bases: TGTGCCAGCGAGGTGGAGACTAGCGGGAGTGCCGAGCAGTACTTC. It encodes CASEVETSGSAEQYF.

This chain connects TRBV6-5 to TRBJ2-7; 7 positions agree with TRBD1. Losses at the gene ends were 3 bases for V and 3 bases for J; bases not matched to a gene: 5. Germline V lookup: CDR1 MNHEY, CDR2 SVGAGI. The CDR3 runs 14 residues. The CDR3 sequence: CASSYRTGNYEQYF. The DNA of the CDR3 is TGTGCCAGCAGTTATAGGACAGGCAACTACGAGCAGTACTTC.

The V and J genes are TRBV7-9 and TRBJ2-3; D might be TRBD1 or TRBD2, each matching 5 bases. There are 17 residues in the CDR3. V was cut by 4 bases and J by 5 bases, with 22 bases left in between. The germline V gene encodes CDR1 SEHNR and CDR2 FQNEAQ (reference sequence). The CDR3 loop reads CASSSPTGIQTIDTQYF. The DNA for the CDR3 is TGTGCCAGCAGCTCTCCCACAGGAATTCAGACTATAGATACGCAGTATTTT.

This clonotype has a handful of counts. J is TRBJ2-7 and V is TRBV29-1; 10 positions agree with TRBD1. The CDR3 is 15 amino acids. J lost 4 bases, V lost 4 bases, and 10 bases had no gene match. Germline V gene lookup returns CDR1 SQVTM and CDR2 ANQGSEA. In DNA form, the CDR3 reads TGCAGCGTTGTTTCGACAGGGGGCGCAAATTACGAGCAGTACTTC. This codes for CSVVSTGGANYEQYF.

The rearrangement uses TRBV6-1 and TRBJ1-6; 9 bases map to TRBD1. Trimming at V came to 3 bases and at J to 10 bases, leaving 10 bases not matched to a gene. The CDR3 runs 16 residues. CDR1 and CDR2 from the germline V gene are MNHNS and SASEGT. CDR3 sequence: CASSDPGQGLRSPLHF. As DNA, the CDR3 is TGTGCCAGCAGTGACCCGGGACAGGGTCTCCGGTCACCCCTCCACTTT.

This rearrangement joins TRBV19 to TRBJ1-1; the D gene is possibly TRBD1 (6 bases). The CDR3 is 15 amino acids. V lost 5 bases and J lost 1, with 14 bases in between. Looked up from germline, CDR1 is LNHDA and CDR2 is SQIVND (reference sequence). The CDR3 bases are TGTGCCAGTAGTCCCCCCGGGGGCCCGAACACTGAAGCTTTCTTT. Its protein product is CASSPPGGPNTEAFF.

This chain joins TRBV6-5 and TRBJ2-5, with a tentative D call TRBD2 (5 bases). Trimming shortened V by 0 bases and J by 4 bases, and 9 bases separated the two germline ends. Germline assignment: CDR1 MNHEY and CDR2 SVGAGI. The CDR3 consists of 14 residues. The CDR3: CASSYSGLGETQYF. The DNA of the CDR3 is TGTGCCAGCAGTTACTCCGGACTTGGAGAGACCCAGTACTTC.

This chain connects TRBV6-6 to TRBJ2-7, with D unresolved. The ends were cut back, 4 bases at V and 4 bases at J, with 8 bases in the middle. Germline V CDR1 and CDR2: MNHNY, SVGAGI (reference sequence). The CDR3 covers 12 residues. The CDR3 spells CASSSTSYEQYF. CDR3 nucleotides: TGTGCCAGCAGTTCGACGAGTTACGAGCAGTACTTC.

This clonotype was picked up one time. This chain links TRBV7-2 with TRBJ1-1, with D hard to call. The germline gives CDR1 SGHTA, CDR2 FQGNSA. The V gene lost 1 base and the J gene lost 5 bases, with 5 bases spanning the gap. CDR3 length: 12 residues. CDR3 nucleotides: TGTGCCAGCAGCTTAGGTCGAACTGAAGCTTTCTTT. Amino acid sequence: CASSLGRTEAFF.

In nucleotides, the CDR3 is TGTGCCAGCAGCCTCCGGGCCGAATATGGCTACACCTTC. This codes for CASSLRAEYGYTF. The V gene is TRBV12-3 or TRBV12-4, the J gene TRBJ1-2; unclear D gene. The CDR3 length is 13 residues. V was pared by 6 bases and J by 5 bases, with 13 bases between.

The chain is built from TRBV18 and TRBJ1-2, with a weak D call TRBD1 (6 bases). Per germline, CDR1 KGHSH and CDR2 LQKENI. The CDR3 spans 13 residues. The V and J ends lost 5 bases and 4 bases respectively, with 11 bases between them. The CDR3 protein is CASSSDSTYGYTF. CDR3 nucleotide sequence: TGTGCCAGCTCATCGGACAGTACCTATGGCTACACCTTC.

This rearrangement joins TRBV11-2 to TRBJ2-1, with D perhaps matching TRBD1 (6 bases). The CDR3 has 16 residues. V was pared by 5 bases and J by 1 base, with 15 bases between. Germline V gene data show CDR1 as SGHAT and CDR2 as FQNNGV. CDR3 amino acids: CASSLLRGKSYNEQFF. The CDR3 DNA sequence: TGTGCCAGCAGCCTCCTCAGGGGTAAGTCCTACAATGAGCAGTTCTTC.

V and J are TRBV20-1 and TRBJ2-5; unclear D gene. The CDR3 extends over 11 amino acids. Germline V gene sequence: CDR1 DFQATT, CDR2 SNEGSKA (reference sequence). V lost 3 bases, J lost 5 bases, and 7 bases lay in between. CDR3: CSASGLETQYF. For the CDR3, the DNA is TGCAGTGCTAGCGGATTGGAGACCCAGTACTTC.

The V gene is TRBV19, the J gene TRBJ2-3; 7 nucleotides align to TRBD2. The CDR3 is made up of 19 amino acids. The ends lost 4 bases at V and 5 bases at J; junction bases unmatched: 21. In germline, CDR1 is LNHDA, CDR2 SQIVND (reference sequence). The DNA of the CDR3 is TGTGCCAGTAGTACCAACTATGACCCGACTAGCTCAAGTGGAGATACGCAGTATTTT. Residues: CASSTNYDPTSSSGDTQYF.

The chain links TRBV7-2 to TRBJ2-7; D might be TRBD1 (6 bases). Germline V lookup: CDR1 SGHTA, CDR2 FQGNSA. This CDR3 comprises 15 residues. V lost 5 bases and J lost 2, with 16 bases in between. The CDR3 loop is CASSTVVTGAYEQYF. CDR3 coding DNA: TGTGCCAGCAGCACAGTCGTGACAGGAGCCTACGAGCAGTACTTC.

V usage is TRBV30 and J usage is TRBJ2-2, with D tentatively TRBD1 (5 bases). Per germline, CDR1 GTSNPN and CDR2 SVGIG (reference sequence). CDR3 length equals 20 residues. Trimming removed 2 bases at V and 0 bases at J, with 25 bases between. CDR3 loop: CAWSNWKFQGLTANTGELFF. CDR3 nucleotides: TGTGCCTGGAGTAACTGGAAATTTCAGGGTCTGACGGCGAACACCGGGGAGCTGTTTTTT.

Here the CDR3 DNA reads TGTGCCAGCAGCTTAGGGCTAGCGGGAGTAGGGTCTCACAATGAGCAGTTCTTC. Its translation is CASSLGLAGVGSHNEQFF. This chain joins TRBV7-2 and TRBJ2-1; 10 positions agree with TRBD2. CDR1 and CDR2 from the germline V gene are SGHTA and FQGNSA. Trimming removed 1 base from V and 5 bases from J; junction bases left unmatched: 11. This CDR3 comprises 18 residues.